The 30 T cell receptor beta chains below all came from one sample that was sequenced in a study of blood T cell repertoires in COVID-19. The assay was immunoSEQ multiplex PCR, and TCRdb's table has in-frame clones only and misses some. Of 110,000 to 150,000 clones in the sample, about 86% are singletons; the top ten hold 4.3%. The sample was peripheral blood. The receptor source for this set is a woman aged 40 to 49 with acute or convalescent COVID-19.

This chain links TRBV7-2 with TRBJ2-7; 7 bases are a match to TRBD2. After removal of 6 bases from V and 0 bases from J, the junction contained 5 bases not matched to a gene. In germline, CDR1 is SGHTA, CDR2 FQGNSA. The CDR3 has 14 residues. CDR3 coding DNA: TGTGCCAGCAGTCGGGACTACTTCTCCTACGAGCAGTACTTC. As protein: CASSRDYFSYEQYF.

The rearrangement uses TRBV7-2 and TRBJ1-4; D is uncertain. The ends were cut back, 1 base at V and 7 bases at J, with 13 bases in the middle. The CDR3 totals 15 residues. The germline CDR1 and CDR2 sequences are SGHTA and FQGNSA. The CDR3 bases are TGTGCCAGCAGCTTAGGAGGAGGGATCGCTGAAAAACTGTTTTTT. The encoded protein is CASSLGGGIAEKLFF. Based on the CDR3 plus reference TRBV7-2 and TRBJ1-4, the full variable domain is GAGVSQSPSNKVTEKGKDVELRCDPISGHTALYWYRQSLGQGLEFLIYFQGNSAPDKSGLPSDRFSAERTGGSVSTLTIQRTQQEDSAVYLCASSLGGGIAEKLFFGSGTQLSVL.

This clone was counted once. J is TRBJ2-7 and V is TRBV30; 7 nucleotides agree with TRBD1. Germline V lookup: CDR1 GTSNPN, CDR2 SVGIG (reference sequence). Trimming removed 0 bases from V and 7 bases from J; junction bases left unmatched: 3. The CDR3 is 12 amino acids. The CDR3 loop reads CAWSVRGLEQYF. In nucleotides, the CDR3 is TGTGCCTGGAGTGTAAGGGGGCTGGAGCAGTACTTC. The full variable domain, with the rest looked up from reference TRBV30 and TRBJ2-7, is SQTIHQWPATLVQPVGSPLSLECTVEGTSNPNLYWYRQAAGRGLQLLFYSVGIGQISSEVPQNLSASRPQDRQFILSSKKLLLSDSGFYLCAWSVRGLEQYFGPGTRLTVT.

The DNA of the CDR3 is TGTGCCAGCAGTTCAGCTAGCGGCTATGGCTACACCTTC. Protein: CASSSASGYGYTF. The chain combines TRBV27 with TRBJ1-2, with unresolved D. V was shortened by 4 bases and J by 4 bases, with 10 bases between the two germline ends. The CDR3 contains 13 residues. The germline V gene encodes CDR1 MNHEY and CDR2 SMNVEV (reference sequence).

The chain carries TRBV27 and TRBJ2-7, with TRBD1 matching 8 bases. J was trimmed by 6 bases and V by 4 bases; bases with no gene match: 14. The CDR3 spans 16 residues. The germline gives CDR1 MNHEY, CDR2 SMNVEV (reference sequence). In DNA, the CDR3 is TGTGCCAGCAGTTCCAACCGGGACAGGTCATGGGGCGAGCAGTACTTC. Protein product: CASSSNRDRSWGEQYF.

The J gene is TRBJ1-6, the V gene TRBV12-3 or TRBV12-4; 8 bases align to TRBD1. This CDR3 is 13 amino acids long. With 8 bases clipped from V and 7 bases from J, the junction kept 4 bases outside the gene matches. For the CDR3, the DNA is TGTGCCAGCCGACAGGGGTGGAATTCACCCCTCCACTTT. Protein: CASRQGWNSPLHF.

The chain joins TRBV18 to TRBJ2-3; 8 nucleotides align to TRBD2. CDR1 and CDR2 from the germline V gene are KGHSH and LQKENI. With V trimmed by 5 bases and J by 9 bases, 1 base remained unmatched. The length of the CDR3 is 11 residues. CDR3 DNA: TGTGCCAGCTCAAAGCGGGAGACGCAGTATTTT. Translated: CASSKRETQYF. The whole variable domain, remainder taken from reference TRBV18 and TRBJ2-3, is NAGVMQNPRHLVRRRGQEARLRCSPMKGHSHVYWYRQLPEEGLKFMVYLQKENIIDESGMPKERFSAEFPKEGPSILRIQQVVRGDSAAYFCASSKRETQYFGPGTRLTVL.

The V call is TRBV10-3, the J call TRBJ1-1; 9 nucleotides match TRBD1. The CDR3 has 15 residues. The V segment lost 7 bases and the J segment 0 bases; nucleotides outside the gene matches: 6. The V gene's germline CDR1 is ENHRY and CDR2 SYGVKD. The DNA for the CDR3 is TGTGCCATCAAGACAGGGGGTAACATGAACACTGAAGCTTTCTTT. Its protein is CAIKTGGNMNTEAFF.

There are a few counts of this clone. This chain links TRBV7-8 with TRBJ2-1; D is possibly TRBD2 (5 bases). This CDR3 region has 13 residues. Germline lookup yields CDR1 SGHVS and CDR2 FQNEAQ. V shed 5 bases and J shed 7 bases, with 12 bases lying between them. The CDR3 nucleotides are TGTGCCAGCAGCCCCCGGACTTTGAATGAGCAGTTCTTC. Its translation: CASSPRTLNEQFF.

The sample holds a few counts of this clone. The chain joins TRBV30 to TRBJ1-2, with TRBD1 matching over 7 bases. The CDR3 is 13 residues long. V lost 5 bases to trimming and J lost 5 bases; unmatched junction nucleotides: 8. Germline assignment: CDR1 GTSNPN and CDR2 SVGIG (reference sequence). CDR3 region: CAWSGQWNYGYTF. CDR3 sequence (DNA): TGTGCCTGGTCGGGACAGTGGAATTATGGCTACACCTTC.

The V and J genes are TRBV7-9 and TRBJ2-7; TRBD1 is a possible D gene (5 bases). The CDR3 length is 13 residues. Trimming pared 4 bases from V and 1 base from J, leaving 8 bases between. The germline V gene has CDR1 SEHNR and CDR2 FQNEAQ (reference sequence). The CDR3 protein is CASSSDISYEQYF. For the CDR3, the DNA is TGTGCCAGCAGCTCGGACATTTCCTACGAGCAGTACTTC.

The chain joins TRBV7-9 to TRBJ1-1; TRBD1 aligns across 7 bases. This CDR3 is built from 15 residues. Per germline, CDR1 SEHNR and CDR2 FQNEAQ (reference sequence). V was clipped by 5 bases and J by 0 bases; unmatched bases: 6. This CDR3 is CASSKRQGLNTEAFF. DNA of the CDR3: TGTGCCAGCAGCAAACGACAGGGCCTGAACACTGAAGCTTTCTTT.

The genes are TRBV12-3 or TRBV12-4 and TRBJ1-5; D gene unclear. The CDR3 covers 13 residues. Trimming took 3 bases from V and 2 from J, leaving 5 bases between them. The CDR3 DNA reads as TGTGCCAGCAGTTTTAATCGCAATCAGCCCCAGCATTTT. Amino acid sequence: CASSFNRNQPQHF.

A single count supports this clone. This chain uses TRBV3-1 (or the pseudogene TRBV3-2) with TRBJ2-2, with 7 nucleotides matching TRBD2. This CDR3 is built from 13 residues. V shed 4 bases, J shed 8 bases, and the junction held 4 bases outside the gene matches. Germline assignment: CDR1 LGHDT and CDR2 YNNKEL (reference sequence). The CDR3 coding sequence is TGTGCCAGCAGCCCTGGACTAGAAGGGGAGCTGTTTTTT. Amino acid sequence: CASSPGLEGELFF.

The CDR3 sequence is CASSLHRSAYEQYF. In DNA form, the CDR3 reads TGTGCCAGCAGCCTTCATCGGAGTGCCTACGAGCAGTACTTC. The chain has TRBV7-2 and TRBJ2-7; D call uncertain. Per the germline V gene, CDR1 is SGHTA and CDR2 is FQGNSA. CDR3 size: 14 residues. Trimming took off 5 bases at V and 2 bases at J, with 13 bases between the two ends.

This clone was seen more than once but under ten times. The chain links TRBV10-2 to TRBJ1-1; 8 positions agree with TRBD1. With V trimmed by 7 bases and J by 3 bases, 4 bases remained unmatched. This CDR3 is 13 amino acids long. Germline CDR1 reads WSHSY; CDR2 reads SAAADI. CDR3 sequence (DNA): TGCGCCAGCATACAGGGGGTGGACACTGAAGCTTTCTTT. This translates into CASIQGVDTEAFF.

J is TRBJ2-7 and V is TRBV5-1; D may be TRBD1 (6 bases). CDR1 and CDR2 from the germline V gene are SGHRS and YFSETQ. The V end lost 1 base, the J end lost 7 bases, and 12 bases lay between the germline ends. CDR3 length: 13 residues. The CDR3 bases are TGCGCCAGCAGCTTGCTTGAAGGGGGTGAGCAGTACTTC. It codes for CASSLLEGGEQYF.

This clone has more than one count but fewer than ten. The genes are TRBV5-8 and TRBJ1-2; 9 nucleotides line up with TRBD1. Germline V CDR1 and CDR2: SGHTS, YDEGEE. J gave up 4 bases and V 3 bases, and 10 bases lay outside the gene matches. The CDR3 consists of 16 residues. CDR3 DNA sequence: TGTGCCAGCAGCTATTTCCGGACAGGGGACTCCTATGGCTACACCTTC. It codes for CASSYFRTGDSYGYTF.

This sequence joins TRBV6-2 or TRBV6-3 and TRBJ1-1; the D gene is possibly TRBD1 (6 bases). The length of the CDR3 is 13 residues. The germline V and J ends were trimmed by 4 bases and 5 bases, with 11 bases remaining between them. Germline lookup yields CDR1 MNHEY and CDR2 SVGEGT. CDR3: CASSLQGWTEAFF. CDR3 DNA sequence: TGTGCCAGCAGTTTACAGGGTTGGACTGAAGCTTTCTTT.

The CDR3 DNA is TGTGCCAGCAGCTTAGGGAGCCCGAGCTCCTACAATGAGCAGTTCTTC. Translating gives CASSLGSPSSYNEQFF. The chain employs TRBV7-9 and TRBJ2-1; D is unclear. Germline values: CDR1 SEHNR, CDR2 FQNEAQ (reference sequence). V was pared by 1 base and J by 0 bases, with 10 bases between. The CDR3 length is 16 residues. The variable domain in full, with the rest retrieved from reference TRBV7-9 and TRBJ2-1, is DTGVSQNPRHKITKRGQNVTFRCDPISEHNRLYWYRQTLGQGPEFLTYFQNEAQLEKSRLLSDRFSAERPKGSFSTLEIQRTEQGDSAMYLCASSLGSPSSYNEQFFGPGTRLTVL.

The rearrangement uses TRBV30 and TRBJ1-1; D might be TRBD1 (6 bases). There are 13 residues in the CDR3. Germline V CDR1 and CDR2: GTSNPN, SVGIG (reference sequence). The germline V and J ends were trimmed by 4 bases and 3 bases, with 12 bases remaining between them. CDR3 protein: CAWTRTDYTEAFF. The CDR3 bases are TGTGCCTGGACTAGGACAGACTACACTGAAGCTTTCTTT.

This clone showed up just a few times. The rearrangement uses TRBV5-8 and TRBJ1-2; D unresolved. The CDR3 is made up of 14 amino acids. Trimming pared 2 bases from V and 14 bases from J, leaving 22 bases between. CDR1 SGHTS and CDR2 YDEGEE come from the germline V gene. This chain's CDR3 is CASSLGFRGDVRTF. CDR3 DNA sequence: TGTGCCAGCAGCTTAGGGTTCCGGGGTGATGTACGGACCTTC.

The rearrangement uses TRBV21-1 and TRBJ2-1; the DNA was not compared with TRBD2, the D call given in the table. TRBV21-1 corresponds to a pseudogene. This CDR3 is 16 amino acids long. The CDR3 sequence is CASSKVQAGGDNEQFF. The CDR3 coding sequence is TGTGCCAGCAGCAAAGTACAAGCGGGAGGGGACAATGAGCAGTTCTTC.

The genes are TRBV23-1 and TRBJ1-2, with TRBD1 identical over 7 bases. TRBV23-1 qualifies as an ORF whose function is uncertain. The V segment lost 0 bases and the J segment 8 bases; nucleotides outside the gene matches: 18. This CDR3 has 18 residues. The CDR3 DNA reads as TGCGCCAGCAGTCAATCCCCCCGACAGGGCGGAGAAGGAGGGGGCTACACCTTC. Translated: CASSQSPRQGGEGGGYTF.

V is TRBV19 and J is TRBJ1-2; TRBD1 aligns across 10 bases. Trimming cost V 6 bases and J 5 bases; bases outside gene matches: 6. Germline CDR1 and CDR2: LNHDA and SQIVND (reference sequence). This CDR3 is 14 amino acids long. The CDR3 here is CASRRTGQGYGYTF. The CDR3 DNA is TGTGCCAGTAGACGAACGGGACAGGGGTATGGCTACACCTTC.

This clone occurred a few times. The rearrangement uses TRBV27 and TRBJ1-3; D is unclear. CDR1 is MNHEY and CDR2 is SMNVEV in the germline V gene (reference sequence). V lost 6 bases and J 0 bases, leaving 18 bases between the germline ends. This CDR3 comprises 17 residues. CDR3 nucleotides: TGTGCCAGCAGACCTACCCGGAGGGAACCCTCTGGAAACACCATATATTTT. This encodes CASRPTRREPSGNTIYF.

The chain employs TRBV7-2 and TRBJ2-5, with D maybe TRBD1 (7 bases). Germline V gene lookup returns CDR1 SGHTA and CDR2 FQGNSA. V lost 5 bases and J lost 5, with 24 bases in between. The CDR3 runs 17 residues. The CDR3 reads CASSRRRGTAGGETQYF. CDR3 DNA sequence: TGTGCCAGCAGCCGCCGCCGCGGGACAGCAGGTGGGGAGACCCAGTACTTC.

V gene TRBV12-3 or TRBV12-4 combines with J gene TRBJ1-2; D not resolved. This CDR3 spans 13 amino acids. The V end was cut by 2 bases, the J end by 4 bases, with 8 bases between. In nucleotides, the CDR3 is TGTGCCAGCAGTTTACAGGATAGCTATGGCTACACCTTC. Residues: CASSLQDSYGYTF.

V usage is TRBV6-6 and J usage is TRBJ1-5; D gene unclear. V dropped 8 bases and J dropped 4 bases, with 9 bases sitting between them. CDR3 length: 12 amino acids. In germline, CDR1 is MNHNY, CDR2 SVGAGI (reference sequence). CDR3 DNA sequence: TGTGCCAGCGCGGCGGGGAATCAGCCCCAGCATTTT. This translates into CASAAGNQPQHF.

J is TRBJ1-1 and V is TRBV19; 7 nucleotides match TRBD1. Trimming removed 4 bases from V and 5 bases from J; junction bases left unmatched: 7. There are 14 residues in the CDR3. Germline values: CDR1 LNHDA, CDR2 SQIVND (reference sequence). The CDR3 sequence: CASSTPTGRTEAFF. The CDR3, as DNA: TGTGCCAGTAGTACCCCGACAGGGCGGACTGAAGCTTTCTTT. Variable domain in full (rest from reference TRBV19 and TRBJ1-1): DGGITQSPKYLFRKEGQNVTLSCEQNLNHDAMYWYRQDPGQGLRLIYYSQIVNDFQKGDIAEGYSVSREKKESFPLTVTSAQKNPTAFYLCASSTPTGRTEAFFGQGTRLTVV.